A selection of T cell receptor beta chains follows, all from one sample in a study of blood T cell repertoires in COVID-19. TCRdb keeps only in-frame clones here, not all; method: immunoSEQ multiplex PCR. Among 88,000 or so clones listed, roughly 77% were seen once. The specimen sequenced was peripheral blood. These receptors all stem from a human donor in a cohort sampled during active COVID-19. Both conserved end residues are part of each CDR3. A D gene is named only where the DNA matches it firmly. Rows give clone size only sometimes, using once, few, many, or a class for an expanded clone.

once TRBJ2-5 TRBV2 - CASSQGRFQETQYF TGTGCCAGCAGTCAGGGGCGATTCCAAGAGACCCAGTACTTC
few TRBJ2-7 TRBV10-3 TRBD2 CAISGSYEQYF TGTGCCATTAGCGGGTCCTACGAGCAGTACTTC
- TRBJ2-3 TRBV30 - CAWSQADVGRTDTQYF TGTGCCTGGAGCCAAGCAGATGTGGGCCGCACAGATACGCAGTATTTT
once TRBJ1-4 TRBV28 TRBD1 CASSLTDRDEKLFF TGTGCCAGCAGCCTGACTGACAGGGATGAAAAACTGTTTTTT
once TRBJ1-4 TRBV25-1 TRBD1 CASSDRTGESEKLFF TGTGCCAGCAGTGATCGGACAGGCGAGAGTGAAAAACTGTTTTTT
- TRBJ2-7 TRBV2 - CASSVGARGGEQYF TGTGCCAGCAGTGTTGGGGCCAGGGGTGGCGAGCAGTACTTC
- TRBJ1-1 TRBV29-1 - CSVRSSRWTEAFF TGCAGCGTTCGGTCCTCACGGTGGACTGAAGCTTTCTTT
once TRBJ2-7 TRBV7-2 TRBD2 CASSFGREGEQYF TGTGCCAGCAGCTTCGGGAGGGAGGGCGAGCAGTACTTC
- TRBJ2-3 TRBV19 TRBD2 CASSYSGGDTDTQYF TGTGCCAGTAGTTACAGCGGGGGGGACACAGATACGCAGTATTTT
- TRBJ2-7 TRBV12-5 - CASGTAVKYYEQYF TGTGCTAGTGGTACCGCAGTGAAGTACTACGAGCAGTACTTC